This T cell receptor beta chain was profiled in a study of control samples from healthy donors and cancer patients (dated by TCRdb to between 2020 and 2021). From cysteine to phenylalanine, the CDR3 is 14 amino acids long. The sequence is cut down to CDR3 DNA, 42 bases in frame from base 1. V is reduced by 0 bases and J by 8 bases, leaving a spacing of 14 bases between them. In regard to this clone: Its recognized antigen is unknown. No much larger clonotype is one base removed from it; base qualities were not supplied.

The receptor library was made with the immunoSEQ multiplex PCR assay. Held by TCRdb, this immuneACCESS table contains in-frame sequences only and omits some clones. Under half of the omission traces to an unresolved V gene where checked; the cause of the rest is unknown. This sample lists some 200,000 clones; 90% to 95% were detected once. The ten most abundant clones make up roughly 1.6% of the sample. The rearrangement joined TRBV5-3 to TRBJ1-2; the D region possibly corresponds to TRBD1 (6 bases align). TRBV5-3 belongs to the ORF category, with a function that is uncertain. The clonotype originates from a man in his late teens or twenties in good health. Sequencing was done on a sample of blood. The CDR3 region: CARSLVNRVKGYTF. The DNA reads as follows: TGTGCCAGAAGCTTGGTAAACAGGGTCAAGGGCTACACCTTC.